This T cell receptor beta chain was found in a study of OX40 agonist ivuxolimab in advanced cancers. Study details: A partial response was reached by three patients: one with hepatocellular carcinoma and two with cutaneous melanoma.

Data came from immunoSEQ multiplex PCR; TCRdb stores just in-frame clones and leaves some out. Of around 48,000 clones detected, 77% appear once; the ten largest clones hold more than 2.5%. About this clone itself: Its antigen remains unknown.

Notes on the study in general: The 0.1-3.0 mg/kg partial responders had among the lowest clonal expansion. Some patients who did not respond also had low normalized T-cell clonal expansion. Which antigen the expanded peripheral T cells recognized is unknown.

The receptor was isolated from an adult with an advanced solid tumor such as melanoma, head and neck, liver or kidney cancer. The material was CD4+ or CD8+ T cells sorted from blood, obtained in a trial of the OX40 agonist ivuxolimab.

CDR3 in amino acids: CASRRTSVSYEQYF. CDR3 nucleotides: TGTGCCAGCAGACGGACTAGCGTCTCCTACGAGCAGTACTTC. The rearrangement uses TRBV6-5 and TRBJ2-5; 9 bases fit TRBD2. With the DNA end fitting TRBJ2-7 better, the J assignment may be wrong. Germline CDR1 and CDR2: MNHEY and SVGAGI. This CDR3 is 14 amino acids long.